This T cell receptor beta chain was sequenced for a study of cytomegalovirus exposure and HLA in healthy donors. Study-level background: The same platform was used for the 90 to 150 validation repertoires and the approximately 670 first-cohort repertoires, a later analysis reported. Study-level findings and limits: Both high specificity and high sensitivity reportedly marked the classifier's diagnosis of cytomegalovirus status. A few chains tied to CMV proved CMV antigen-specific in vitro.

Repertoires were generated with immunoSEQ multiplex PCR, while TCRdb's copy carries only in-frame clones and drops some. The data contain around 230,000 clones, approximately 86% of them singletons. The V gene's germline CDR1 is SGHRS and CDR2 YFSETQ. The CDR3 is 16 amino acids. V lost 0 bases to trimming and J lost 1 base, with 13 bases between them. It was the approximately 110-subject validation cohort, separate from the approximately 700-subject first cohort, to which the donors belonged. For this clone: What it recognizes is unknown.

The sample taken for sequencing was PBMCs. The clonotype comes from a woman aged 30 to 39 in good health and CMV-seropositive. The chain is built from TRBV5-1 and TRBJ2-5; maybe TRBD1 (5 bases). Here the CDR3 DNA reads TGCGCCAGCAGCTTGGCCGTCGGCAGGGTCCAAGAGACCCAGTACTTC. Encoded protein: CASSLAVGRVQETQYF.